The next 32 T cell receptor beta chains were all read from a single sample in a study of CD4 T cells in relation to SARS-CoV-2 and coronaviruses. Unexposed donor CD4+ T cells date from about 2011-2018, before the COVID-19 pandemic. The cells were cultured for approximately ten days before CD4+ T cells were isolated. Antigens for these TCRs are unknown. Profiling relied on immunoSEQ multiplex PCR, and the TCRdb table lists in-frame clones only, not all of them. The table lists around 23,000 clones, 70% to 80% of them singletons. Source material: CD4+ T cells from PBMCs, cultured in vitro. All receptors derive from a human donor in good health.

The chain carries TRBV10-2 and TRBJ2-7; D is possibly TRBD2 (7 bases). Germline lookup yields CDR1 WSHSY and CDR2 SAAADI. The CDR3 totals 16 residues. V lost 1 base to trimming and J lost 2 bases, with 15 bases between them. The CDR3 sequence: CASSELGGAGAYEQYF. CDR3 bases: TGCGCCAGCAGTGAGTTGGGGGGGGCGGGAGCCTACGAGCAGTACTTC.

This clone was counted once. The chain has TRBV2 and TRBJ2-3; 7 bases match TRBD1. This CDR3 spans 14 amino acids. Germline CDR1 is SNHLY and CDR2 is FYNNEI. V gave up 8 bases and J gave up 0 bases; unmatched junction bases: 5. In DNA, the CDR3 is TGTGCCAGCCAGTCAGGGGGTAGCACAGATACGCAGTATTTT. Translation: CASQSGGSTDTQYF.

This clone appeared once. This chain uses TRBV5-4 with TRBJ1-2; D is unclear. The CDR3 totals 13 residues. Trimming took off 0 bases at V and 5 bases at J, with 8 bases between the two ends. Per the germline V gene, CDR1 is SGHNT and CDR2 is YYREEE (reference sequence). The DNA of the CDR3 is TGTGCCAGCAGCTTGGGGGGAGAATATGGCTACACCTTC. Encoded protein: CASSLGGEYGYTF. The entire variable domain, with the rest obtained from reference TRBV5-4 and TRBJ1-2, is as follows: ETGVTQSPTHLIKTRGQQVTLRCSSQSGHNTVSWYQQALGQGPQFIFQYYREEENGRGNFPPRFSGLQFPNYSSELNVNALELDDSALYLCASSLGGEYGYTFGSGTRLTVV.

CDR3 nucleotide sequence: TGTGCCAGCAGTGGGCAGCTTAACACCGGGGAGCTGTTTTTT. This gives the protein CASSGQLNTGELFF. V usage is TRBV6-4 and J usage is TRBJ2-2; D gene unclear. The CDR3 is made up of 14 amino acids. CDR1 is MRHNA and CDR2 is SNTAGT in the germline V gene. V was cut by 4 bases and J by 2 bases, with 8 bases left in between.

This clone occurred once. The CDR3 sequence is CASSGRGRLEQYF. DNA for the CDR3: TGTGCCAGCAGCGGACGGGGACGGCTAGAGCAGTACTTC. The chain uses TRBV9 and TRBJ2-7; D assignment may be TRBD1 or TRBD2 (5 bases each). The CDR3 is 13 amino acids. The germline V and J ends were trimmed by 3 bases and 7 bases, with 14 bases remaining between them. Germline assignment: CDR1 SGDLS and CDR2 YYNGEE. Full variable domain (remainder filled in from reference TRBV9 and TRBJ2-7): DSGVTQTPKHLITATGQRVTLRCSPRSGDLSVYWYQQSLDQGLQFLIQYYNGEERAKGNILERFSAQQFPDLHSELNLSSLELGDSALYFCASSGRGRLEQYFGPGTRLTVT.

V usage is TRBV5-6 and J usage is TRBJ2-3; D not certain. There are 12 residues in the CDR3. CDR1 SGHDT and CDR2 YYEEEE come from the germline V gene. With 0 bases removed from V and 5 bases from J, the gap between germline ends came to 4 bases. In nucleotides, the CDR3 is TGTGCCAGCAGCTTGGCTGGAGATACGCAGTATTTT. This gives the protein CASSLAGDTQYF.

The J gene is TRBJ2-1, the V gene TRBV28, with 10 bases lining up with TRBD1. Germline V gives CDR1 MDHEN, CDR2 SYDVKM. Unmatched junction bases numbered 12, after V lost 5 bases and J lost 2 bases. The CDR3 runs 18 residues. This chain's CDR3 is CASSLSRPGQGTYNEQFF. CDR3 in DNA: TGTGCCAGCAGTCTGAGTCGTCCGGGACAGGGGACCTACAATGAGCAGTTCTTC. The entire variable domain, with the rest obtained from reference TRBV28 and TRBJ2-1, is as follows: DVKVTQSSRYLVKRTGEKVFLECVQDMDHENMFWYRQDPGLGLRLIYFSYDVKMKEKGDIPEGYSVSREKKERFSLILESASTNQTSMYLCASSLSRPGQGTYNEQFFGPGTRLTVL.

CDR3 protein: CASSLYEDYGYTF. For the CDR3, the DNA is TGCGCCAGCAGCTTATATGAAGACTATGGCTACACCTTC. V is TRBV5-1 and J is TRBJ1-2, with no clear D. Per germline, CDR1 SGHRS and CDR2 YFSETQ. Trimming removed 2 bases from V and 3 bases from J, with 8 bases in between. The CDR3 is 13 amino acids.

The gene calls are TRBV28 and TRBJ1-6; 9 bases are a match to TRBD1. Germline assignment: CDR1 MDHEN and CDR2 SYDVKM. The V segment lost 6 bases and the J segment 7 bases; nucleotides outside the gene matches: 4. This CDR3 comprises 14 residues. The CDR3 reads CASRAGTGNSPLHF. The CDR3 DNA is TGTGCCAGCAGGGCCGGGACAGGGAATTCACCCCTCCACTTT.

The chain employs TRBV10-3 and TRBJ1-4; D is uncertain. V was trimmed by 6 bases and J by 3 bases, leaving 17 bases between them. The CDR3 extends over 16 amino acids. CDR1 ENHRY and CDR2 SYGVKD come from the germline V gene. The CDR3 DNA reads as TGTGCCATCAGCCCCATGTTTTTGGGGTCTAATGAAAAACTGTTTTTT. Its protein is CAISPMFLGSNEKLFF.

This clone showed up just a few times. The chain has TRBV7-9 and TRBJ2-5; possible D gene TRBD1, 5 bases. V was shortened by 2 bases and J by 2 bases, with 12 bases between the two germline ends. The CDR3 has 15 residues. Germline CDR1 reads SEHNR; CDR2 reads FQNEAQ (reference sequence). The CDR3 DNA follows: TGTGCCAGCAGCTTATCTTCAGGGCCTCAAGAGACCCAGTACTTC. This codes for CASSLSSGPQETQYF. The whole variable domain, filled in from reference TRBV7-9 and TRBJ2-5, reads DTGVSQNPRHKITKRGQNVTFRCDPISEHNRLYWYRQTLGQGPEFLTYFQNEAQLEKSRLLSDRFSAERPKGSFSTLEIQRTEQGDSAMYLCASSLSSGPQETQYFGPGTRLLVL.

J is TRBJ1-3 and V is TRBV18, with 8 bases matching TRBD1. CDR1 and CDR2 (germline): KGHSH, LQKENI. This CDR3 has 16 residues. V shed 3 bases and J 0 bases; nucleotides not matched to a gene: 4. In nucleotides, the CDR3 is TGTGCCAGCTCACCGGACAGGGACATCTCTGGAAACACCATATATTTT. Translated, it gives CASSPDRDISGNTIYF.

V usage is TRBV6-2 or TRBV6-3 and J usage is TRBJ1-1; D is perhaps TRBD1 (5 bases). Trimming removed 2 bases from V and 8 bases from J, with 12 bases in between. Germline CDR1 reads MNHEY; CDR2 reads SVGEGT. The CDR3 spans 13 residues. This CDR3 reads CASSYIKPGEAFF. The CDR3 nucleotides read TGTGCCAGCAGTTACATAAAACCAGGGGAAGCTTTCTTT.

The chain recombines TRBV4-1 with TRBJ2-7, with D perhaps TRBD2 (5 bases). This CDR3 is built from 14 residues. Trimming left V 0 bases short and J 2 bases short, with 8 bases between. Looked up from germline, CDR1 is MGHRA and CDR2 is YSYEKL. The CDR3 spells CASSQEGGPYEQYF. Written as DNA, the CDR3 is TGCGCCAGCAGCCAAGAAGGCGGGCCCTACGAGCAGTACTTC.

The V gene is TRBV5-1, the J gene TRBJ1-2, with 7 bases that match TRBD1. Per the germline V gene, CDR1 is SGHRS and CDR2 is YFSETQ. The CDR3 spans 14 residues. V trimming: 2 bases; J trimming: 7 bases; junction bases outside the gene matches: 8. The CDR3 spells CASSLTETGFGYTF. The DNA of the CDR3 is TGCGCCAGCAGCTTAACTGAGACAGGGTTTGGCTACACCTTC.

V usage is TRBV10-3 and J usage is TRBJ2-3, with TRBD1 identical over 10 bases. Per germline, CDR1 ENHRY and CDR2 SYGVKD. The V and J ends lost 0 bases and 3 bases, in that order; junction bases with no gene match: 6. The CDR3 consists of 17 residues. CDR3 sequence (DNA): TGTGCCATCAGTGAGTCTCAGGGACAGGGGAGGACAGATACGCAGTATTTT. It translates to CAISESQGQGRTDTQYF.

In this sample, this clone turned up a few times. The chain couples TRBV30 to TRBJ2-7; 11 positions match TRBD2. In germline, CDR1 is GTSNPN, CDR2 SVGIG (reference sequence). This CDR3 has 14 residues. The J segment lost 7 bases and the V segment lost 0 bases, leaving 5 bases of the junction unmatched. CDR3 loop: CAWSVGTSGGEQYF. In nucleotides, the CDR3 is TGTGCCTGGAGTGTAGGGACTAGCGGTGGGGAGCAGTACTTC.

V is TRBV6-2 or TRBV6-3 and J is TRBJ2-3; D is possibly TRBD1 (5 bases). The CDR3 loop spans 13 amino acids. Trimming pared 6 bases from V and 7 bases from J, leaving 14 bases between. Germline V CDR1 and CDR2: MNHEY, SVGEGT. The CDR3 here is CASSLPQGNTQYF. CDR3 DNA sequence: TGTGCCAGCAGCCTTCCTCAGGGAAATACGCAGTATTTT.

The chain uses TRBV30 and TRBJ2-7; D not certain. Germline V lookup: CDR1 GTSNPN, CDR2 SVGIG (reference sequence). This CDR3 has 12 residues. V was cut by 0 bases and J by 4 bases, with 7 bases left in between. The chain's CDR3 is CAWSVLNYEQYF. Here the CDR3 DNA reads TGTGCCTGGAGTGTCCTTAATTACGAGCAGTACTTC.

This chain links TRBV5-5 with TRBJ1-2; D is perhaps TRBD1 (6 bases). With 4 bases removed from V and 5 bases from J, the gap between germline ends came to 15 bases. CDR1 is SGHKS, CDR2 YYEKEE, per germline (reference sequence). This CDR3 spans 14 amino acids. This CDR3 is CASSPLGTQYGYTF. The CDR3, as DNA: TGTGCCAGCAGCCCCCTCGGGACACAGTATGGCTACACCTTC.

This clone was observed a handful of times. The CDR3: CASSLGGLGLATSNEQFF. CDR3 sequence (DNA): TGTGCCAGCAGCTTAGGAGGATTAGGCCTAGCTACAAGCAATGAGCAGTTCTTC. The chain recombines TRBV13 with TRBJ2-1; tentatively, D is TRBD2 (5 bases). V lost 0 bases and J lost 6, with 21 bases in between. The CDR3 has 18 residues. CDR1 is PRHDT, CDR2 FYEKMQ, per germline (reference sequence).

In nucleotides, the CDR3 is TGCGCCAGCAGACCGACGGAGTACAATGAGCAGTTCTTC. It yields the protein CASRPTEYNEQFF. V gene TRBV5-1 combines with J gene TRBJ2-1; unclear D gene. Germline-derived CDR1 and CDR2 are SGHRS and YFSETQ. Trimming removed 5 bases at V and 4 bases at J, with 10 bases between. The CDR3 covers 13 residues.

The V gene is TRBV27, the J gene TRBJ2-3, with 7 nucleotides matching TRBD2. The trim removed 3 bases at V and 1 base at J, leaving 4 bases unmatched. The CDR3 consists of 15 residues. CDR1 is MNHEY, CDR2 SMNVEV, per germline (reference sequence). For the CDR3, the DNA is TGTGCCAGCAGTTTCCAAACTAGCGGCACAGATACGCAGTATTTT. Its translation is CASSFQTSGTDTQYF.

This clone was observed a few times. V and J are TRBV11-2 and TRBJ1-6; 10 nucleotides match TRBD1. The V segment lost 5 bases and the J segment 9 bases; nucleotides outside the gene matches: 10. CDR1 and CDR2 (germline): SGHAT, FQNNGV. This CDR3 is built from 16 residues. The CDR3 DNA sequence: TGTGCCAGCAGCAGCCAGGGACAGGGGACACGTTCACCCCTCCACTTT. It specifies CASSSQGQGTRSPLHF.

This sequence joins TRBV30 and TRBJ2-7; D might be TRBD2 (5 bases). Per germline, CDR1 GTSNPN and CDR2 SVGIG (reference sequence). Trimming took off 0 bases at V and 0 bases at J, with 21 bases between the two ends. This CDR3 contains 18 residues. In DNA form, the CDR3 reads TGTGCCTGGAGTGTAGGCTCCGGGAAGACGGCGAGCTCCTACGAGCAGTACTTC. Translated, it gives CAWSVGSGKTASSYEQYF.

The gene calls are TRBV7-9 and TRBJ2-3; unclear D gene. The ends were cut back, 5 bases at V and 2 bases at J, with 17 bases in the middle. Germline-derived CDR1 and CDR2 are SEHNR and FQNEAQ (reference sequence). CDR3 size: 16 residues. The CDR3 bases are TGTGCCAGCAGCCCCAGGTTCGAGGCTTCCACAGATACGCAGTATTTT. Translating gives CASSPRFEASTDTQYF.

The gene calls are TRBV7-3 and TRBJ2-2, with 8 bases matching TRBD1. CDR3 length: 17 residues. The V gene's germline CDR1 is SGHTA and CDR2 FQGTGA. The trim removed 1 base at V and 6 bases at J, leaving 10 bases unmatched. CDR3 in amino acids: CASSLRGSRGLAGELFF. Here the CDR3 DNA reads TGTGCCAGCAGCTTAAGGGGTAGCAGGGGGCTCGCCGGGGAGCTGTTTTTT.

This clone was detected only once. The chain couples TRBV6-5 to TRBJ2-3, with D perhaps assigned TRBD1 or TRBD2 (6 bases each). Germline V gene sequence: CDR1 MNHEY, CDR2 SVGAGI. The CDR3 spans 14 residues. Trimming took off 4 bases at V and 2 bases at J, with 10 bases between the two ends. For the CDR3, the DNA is TGTGCCAGCAGTTCCGGGGGCAACACAGATACGCAGTATTTT. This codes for CASSSGGNTDTQYF.

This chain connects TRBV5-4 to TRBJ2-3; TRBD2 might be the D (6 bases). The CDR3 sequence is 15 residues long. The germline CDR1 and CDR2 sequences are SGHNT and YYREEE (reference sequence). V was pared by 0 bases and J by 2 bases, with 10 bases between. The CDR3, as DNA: TGTGCCAGCAGCTTGGCGGCGGGATACACAGATACGCAGTATTTT. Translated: CASSLAAGYTDTQYF.

In DNA, the CDR3 is TGTGCCAGCAGCAACAAAGTTCCGAGTACCTACGAGCAGTACTTC. Protein product: CASSNKVPSTYEQYF. This sequence joins TRBV27 and TRBJ2-7; D gene uncertain. Looked up from germline, CDR1 is MNHEY and CDR2 is SMNVEV (reference sequence). Trimming stripped 6 bases from V and 2 bases from J, with 17 bases between. CDR3 length: 15 amino acids.

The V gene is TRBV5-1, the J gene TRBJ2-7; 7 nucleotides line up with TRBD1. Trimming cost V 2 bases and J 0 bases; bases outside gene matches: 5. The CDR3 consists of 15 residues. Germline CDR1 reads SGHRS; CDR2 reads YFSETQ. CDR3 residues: CASSLGGLSSYEQYF. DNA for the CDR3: TGCGCCAGCAGCTTAGGGGGCTTAAGCTCCTACGAGCAGTACTTC.

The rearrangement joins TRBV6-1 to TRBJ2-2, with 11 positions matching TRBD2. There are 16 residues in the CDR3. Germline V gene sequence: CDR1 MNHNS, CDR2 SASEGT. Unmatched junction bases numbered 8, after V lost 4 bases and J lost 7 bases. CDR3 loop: CASSAISGRAVGELFF. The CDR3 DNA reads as TGTGCCAGCAGTGCCATTAGCGGGAGGGCCGTCGGGGAGCTGTTTTTT.